This T cell receptor (beta chain) was found in a study of T cells expressing NK-cell markers. Looking at the study overall: Seven of the eight sequenced donors were classified as HCMV-seropositive, and one was classified as seronegative. Study observations and caveats: Among CD8+ T cells from 5 to 7 donors, dominant NKG2C+ clonotypes accounted for 1.0-7.0%.

TCR beta cDNA was made by 5'RACE template switching with UMIs. TCRdb reprocessed the 5' RACE reads; each CDR3 protein has one entry and no DNA is given. Its clone listing holds about 460,000 distinct CDR3 sequences. About this clonotype: Its antigen remains unidentified.

Germline V gene lookup returns CDR1 SGHAT and CDR2 FQNNGV. This CDR3 region has 14 residues. Material for sequencing was blood T cells: a sorted CD56 or NKG2C T cell subset, CD4+ or CD8+ T cells, or bulk PBMC T cells (not recorded which). The V call is TRBV11-2, the J call TRBJ1-1; TCRdb's D call of TRBD1 is untestable without DNA. The source of this sequence is a woman in her fifties or sixties in good health. CDR3: CASSLGWGQAEAFF.